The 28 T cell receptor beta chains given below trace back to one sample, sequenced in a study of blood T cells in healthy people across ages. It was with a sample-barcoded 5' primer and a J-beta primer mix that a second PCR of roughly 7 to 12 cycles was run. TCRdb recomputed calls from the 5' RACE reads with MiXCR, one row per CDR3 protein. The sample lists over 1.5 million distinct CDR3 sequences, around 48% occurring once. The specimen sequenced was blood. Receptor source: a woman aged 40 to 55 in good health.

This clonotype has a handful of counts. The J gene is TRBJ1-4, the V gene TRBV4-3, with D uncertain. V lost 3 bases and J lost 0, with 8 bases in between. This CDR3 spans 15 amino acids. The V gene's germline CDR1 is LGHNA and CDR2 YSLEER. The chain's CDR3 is CASSQGPTTNEKLFF. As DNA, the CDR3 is TGCGCCAGCAGCCAGGGCCCAACAACTAATGAAAAACTGTTTTTT.

Here the CDR3 DNA reads TGCAGTGCTAGTGATGGACTAGCGGTGTGGGATACGCAGTATTTT. Protein: CSASDGLAVWDTQYF. This chain connects TRBV20-1 to TRBJ2-3; TRBD2 matches 10 bases. V gave up 3 bases and J gave up 6 bases; unmatched junction bases: 9. CDR1 is DFQATT and CDR2 is SNEGSKA in the germline V gene (reference sequence). The CDR3 runs 15 residues.

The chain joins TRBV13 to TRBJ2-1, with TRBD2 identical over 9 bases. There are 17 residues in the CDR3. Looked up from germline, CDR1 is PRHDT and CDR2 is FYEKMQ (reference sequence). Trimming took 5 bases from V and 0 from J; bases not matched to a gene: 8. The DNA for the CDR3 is TGTGCCAGCAGCCAGGTGGCGGGGGGGTCCTCCTACAATGAGCAGTTCTTC. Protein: CASSQVAGGSSYNEQFF.

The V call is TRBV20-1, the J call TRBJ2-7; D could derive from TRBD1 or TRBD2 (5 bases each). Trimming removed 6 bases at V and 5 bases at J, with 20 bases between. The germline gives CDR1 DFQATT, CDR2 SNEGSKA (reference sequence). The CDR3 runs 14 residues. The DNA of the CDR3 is TGCAGTGCCCCCCCGGGACGGTATCGTGACGAGCAGTACTTC. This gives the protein CSAPPGRYRDEQYF.

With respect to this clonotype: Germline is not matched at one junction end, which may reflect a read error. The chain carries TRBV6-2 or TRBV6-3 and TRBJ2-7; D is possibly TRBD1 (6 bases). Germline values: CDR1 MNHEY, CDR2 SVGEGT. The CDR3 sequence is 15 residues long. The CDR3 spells CASGYPRQGQYEQYF. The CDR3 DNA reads TGTGCCAGCGGTTACCCCCGGCAGGGACAATACGAGCAGTACTTC.

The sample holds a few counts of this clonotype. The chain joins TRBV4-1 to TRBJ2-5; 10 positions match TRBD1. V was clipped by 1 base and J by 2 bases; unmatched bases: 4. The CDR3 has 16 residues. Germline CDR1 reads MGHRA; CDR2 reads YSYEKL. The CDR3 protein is CASSQVGTGDQETQYF. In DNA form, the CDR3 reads TGCGCCAGCAGCCAAGTTGGGACAGGGGATCAAGAGACCCAGTACTTC.

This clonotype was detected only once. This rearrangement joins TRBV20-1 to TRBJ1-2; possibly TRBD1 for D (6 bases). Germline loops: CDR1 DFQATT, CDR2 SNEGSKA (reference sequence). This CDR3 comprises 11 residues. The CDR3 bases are TGCAGCATTAGGGGGGGGACTGGCTACACCTTC. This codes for CSIRGGTGYTF.

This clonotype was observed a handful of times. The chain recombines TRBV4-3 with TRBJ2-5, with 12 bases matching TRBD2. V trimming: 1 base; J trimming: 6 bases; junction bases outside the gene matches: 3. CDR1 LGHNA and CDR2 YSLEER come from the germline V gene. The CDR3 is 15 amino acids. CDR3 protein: CASSQASGGAQTQYF. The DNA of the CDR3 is TGCGCCAGCAGCCAAGCTAGCGGGGGGGCACAGACCCAGTACTTC.

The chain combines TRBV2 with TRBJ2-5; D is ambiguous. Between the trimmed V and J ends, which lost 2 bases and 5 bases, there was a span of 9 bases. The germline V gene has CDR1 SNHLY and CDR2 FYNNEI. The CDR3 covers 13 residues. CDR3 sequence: CASSESRSETQYF. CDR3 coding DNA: TGTGCCAGCAGTGAATCTAGGTCGGAGACCCAGTACTTC.

The CDR3 here is CAISEPGQGSTYEQYF. The CDR3 DNA reads TGTGCCATCAGTGAGCCTGGACAGGGTTCGACCTACGAGCAGTACTTC. V is TRBV10-3 and J is TRBJ2-7, with 8 bases fitting TRBD1. The CDR3 has 16 residues. CDR1 is ENHRY and CDR2 is SYGVKD in the germline V gene. The V segment lost 2 bases and the J segment 2 bases; nucleotides outside the gene matches: 8.

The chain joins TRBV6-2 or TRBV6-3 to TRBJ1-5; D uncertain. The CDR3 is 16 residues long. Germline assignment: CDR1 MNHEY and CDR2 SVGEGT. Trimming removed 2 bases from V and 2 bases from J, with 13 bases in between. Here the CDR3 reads CASSYDGQEGNQPQHF. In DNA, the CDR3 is TGTGCCAGCAGTTACGATGGGCAGGAGGGCAATCAGCCCCAGCATTTT.

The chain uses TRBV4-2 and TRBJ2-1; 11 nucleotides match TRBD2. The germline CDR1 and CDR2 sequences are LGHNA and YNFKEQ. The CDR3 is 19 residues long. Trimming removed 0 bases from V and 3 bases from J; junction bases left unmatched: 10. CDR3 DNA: TGTGCCAGCAGCCAAGAGGATCTCCGACTAGCGGGGAACTACAATGAGCAGTTCTTC. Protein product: CASSQEDLRLAGNYNEQFF.

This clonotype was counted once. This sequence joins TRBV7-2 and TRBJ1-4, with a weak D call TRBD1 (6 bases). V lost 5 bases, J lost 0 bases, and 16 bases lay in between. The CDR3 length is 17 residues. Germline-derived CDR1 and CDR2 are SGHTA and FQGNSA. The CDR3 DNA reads TGTGCCAGCAGCGCCTCCGGGACACTTGCAACTAATGAAAAACTGTTTTTT. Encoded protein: CASSASGTLATNEKLFF.

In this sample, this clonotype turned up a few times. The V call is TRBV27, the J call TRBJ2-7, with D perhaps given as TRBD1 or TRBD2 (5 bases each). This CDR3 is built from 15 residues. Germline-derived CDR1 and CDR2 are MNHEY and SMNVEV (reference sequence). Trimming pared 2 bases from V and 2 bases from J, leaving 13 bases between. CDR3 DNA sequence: TGTGCCAGCAGTTTAGGGGGACGTTCCCCCTACGAGCAGTACTTC. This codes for CASSLGGRSPYEQYF.

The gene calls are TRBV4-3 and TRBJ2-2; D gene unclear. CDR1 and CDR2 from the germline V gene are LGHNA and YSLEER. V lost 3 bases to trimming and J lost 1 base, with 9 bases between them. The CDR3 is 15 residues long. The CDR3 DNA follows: TGCGCCAGCAGCCAGGGCTCGGTGAACACCGGGGAGCTGTTTTTT. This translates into CASSQGSVNTGELFF.

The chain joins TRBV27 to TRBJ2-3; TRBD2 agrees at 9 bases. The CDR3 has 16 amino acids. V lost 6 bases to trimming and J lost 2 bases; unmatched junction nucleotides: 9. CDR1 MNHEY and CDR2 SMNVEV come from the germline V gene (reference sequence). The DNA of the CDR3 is TGTGCCAGCAGCCTTAGCGGGGGTAGATCCACAGATACGCAGTATTTT. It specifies CASSLSGGRSTDTQYF.

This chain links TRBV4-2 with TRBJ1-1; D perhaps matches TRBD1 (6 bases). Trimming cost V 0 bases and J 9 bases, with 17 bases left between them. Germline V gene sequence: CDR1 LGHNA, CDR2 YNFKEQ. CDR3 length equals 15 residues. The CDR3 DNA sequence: TGTGCCAGCAGCCAAGATTATAAAGGGGGGGACAAAGCTTTCTTT. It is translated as CASSQDYKGGDKAFF.

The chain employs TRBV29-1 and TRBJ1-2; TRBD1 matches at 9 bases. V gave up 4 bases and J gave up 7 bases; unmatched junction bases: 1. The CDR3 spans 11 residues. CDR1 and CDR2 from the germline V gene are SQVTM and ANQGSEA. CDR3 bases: TGCAGCGTTGTGGACAGGGGTGGCTACACCTTC. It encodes CSVVDRGGYTF.

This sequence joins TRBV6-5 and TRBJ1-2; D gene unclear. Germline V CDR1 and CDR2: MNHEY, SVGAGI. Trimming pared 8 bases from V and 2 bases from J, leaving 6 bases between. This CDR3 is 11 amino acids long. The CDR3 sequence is CASWQNYGYTF. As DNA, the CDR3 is TGTGCCAGCTGGCAAAACTATGGCTACACCTTC.

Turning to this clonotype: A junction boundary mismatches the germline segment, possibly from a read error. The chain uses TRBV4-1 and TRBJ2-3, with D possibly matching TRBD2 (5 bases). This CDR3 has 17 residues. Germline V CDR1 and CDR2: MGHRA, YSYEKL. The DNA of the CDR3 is TGCGCCAGCAGCCAAGATCCCCACAGCCCTAGCACAGATGCGCAGTATTTT. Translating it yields CASSQDPHSPSTDAQYF.

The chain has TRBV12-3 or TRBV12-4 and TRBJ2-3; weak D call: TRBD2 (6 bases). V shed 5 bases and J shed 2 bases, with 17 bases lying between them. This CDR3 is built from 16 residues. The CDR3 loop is CASSRRSGETTDTQYF. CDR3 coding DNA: TGTGCCAGCAGTCGCAGGTCGGGGGAGACCACAGATACGCAGTATTTT.

CDR3 sequence (DNA): TGTGCCTGGAGGGGGTTTAATGAAAAACTGTTTTTT. This translates into CAWRGFNEKLFF. V and J are TRBV30 and TRBJ1-4; D is uncertain. The ends were cut back, 3 bases at V and 4 bases at J, with 6 bases in the middle. This CDR3 has 12 residues. CDR1 is GTSNPN, CDR2 SVGIG, per germline (reference sequence).

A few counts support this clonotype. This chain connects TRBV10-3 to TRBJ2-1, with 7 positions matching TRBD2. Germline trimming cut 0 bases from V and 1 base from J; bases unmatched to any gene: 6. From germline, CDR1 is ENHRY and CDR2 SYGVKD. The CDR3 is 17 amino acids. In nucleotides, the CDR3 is TGTGCCATCAGTGAGTCAGAACGGGGGGTTTCCTACAATGAGCAGTTCTTC. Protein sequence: CAISESERGVSYNEQFF.

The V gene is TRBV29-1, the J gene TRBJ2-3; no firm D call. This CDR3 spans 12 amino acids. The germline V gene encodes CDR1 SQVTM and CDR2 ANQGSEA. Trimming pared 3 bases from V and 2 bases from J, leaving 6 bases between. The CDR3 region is CSVEETTDTQYF. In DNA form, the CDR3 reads TGCAGCGTTGAGGAAACCACAGATACGCAGTATTTT.

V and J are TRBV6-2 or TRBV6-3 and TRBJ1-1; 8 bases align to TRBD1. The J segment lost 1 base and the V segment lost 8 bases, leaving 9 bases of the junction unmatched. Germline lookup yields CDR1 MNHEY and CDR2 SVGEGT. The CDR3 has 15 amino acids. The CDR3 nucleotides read TGTGCCAGCGAACCGGCAGGGGGCTGGAACACTGAAGCTTTCTTT. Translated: CASEPAGGWNTEAFF.

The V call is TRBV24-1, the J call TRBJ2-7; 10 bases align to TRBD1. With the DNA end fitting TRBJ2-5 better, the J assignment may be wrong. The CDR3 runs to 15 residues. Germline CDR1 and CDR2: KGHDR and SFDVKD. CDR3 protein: CATSVGDRGGETQYF. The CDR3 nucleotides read TGTGCCACCAGTGTGGGGGACAGGGGTGGCGAGACCCAGTACTTC.

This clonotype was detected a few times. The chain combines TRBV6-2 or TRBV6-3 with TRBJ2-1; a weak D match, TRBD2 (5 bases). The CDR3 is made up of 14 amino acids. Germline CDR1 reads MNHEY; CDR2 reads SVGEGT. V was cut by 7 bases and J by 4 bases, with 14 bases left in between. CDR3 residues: CASNEPGIYNEQFF. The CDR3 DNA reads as TGTGCCAGCAATGAGCCGGGGATTTACAATGAGCAGTTCTTC.

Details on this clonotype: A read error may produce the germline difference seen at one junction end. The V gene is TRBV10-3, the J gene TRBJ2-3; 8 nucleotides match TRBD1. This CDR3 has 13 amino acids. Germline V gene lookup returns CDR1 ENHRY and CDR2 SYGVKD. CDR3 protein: CAISRQGTETQYF. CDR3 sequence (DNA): TGTGCCATCAGTAGACAGGGGACAGAGACGCAGTATTTT.